This entry is about one TCR beta chain. What it binds is unknown. This entry comes from a study of T cells in Graves' hyperthyroidism and ophthalmopathy. Overall study results and limits: Ophthalmopathy got predicted by the model a median about 6.5 months before its onset. Expanded thyroid clonotypes (above 0.001) were mostly also found in blood.

Trimming took off 2 bases at V and 0 bases at J, with 16 bases between the two ends. The germline V gene encodes CDR1 KGHSH and CDR2 LQKENI. This CDR3 spans 17 amino acids. At least 3 on the Clinical Activity Score was recorded for ophthalmopathy patients, who also had NOSPECS grade at least 4 and duration under 3 months. Source material for PBMCs was about 10 ml fresh peripheral blood. Researchers took RNA transcripts and amplified the TCR beta CDR3 regions from them. Carried out on the TCR CDR3, a first-round RT-PCR used the HTBI primer set. TCRdb analysed the multiplex PCR reads with MiXCR anew, one entry per CDR3 protein. The sample comprises about 640,000 distinct CDR3 sequences, about 14% of which are singletons, and under 15% rests with the top ten.

Sequencing was carried out using blood. The source of this sequence is a woman between 45 and 60 years old with Graves' ophthalmopathy. The chain recombines TRBV18 with TRBJ2-5; D remains unclear. The CDR3: CASSPSPILSYQETQYF. The CDR3 DNA reads as TGTGCCAGCTCACCATCTCCAATACTGAGTTACCAAGAGACCCAGTACTTC.